One sample yielded the 15 T cell receptor beta chains listed below, sequenced in a study of OX40 agonist ivuxolimab in advanced cancers. Produced via immunoSEQ multiplex PCR; TCRdb's table is partial and in-frame only. This table has approximately 50,000 clones, approximately 86% appearing once. The sample consisted of CD4+ or CD8+ T cells sorted from blood, taken in a trial of the OX40 agonist ivuxolimab. All receptors derive from an adult with an advanced solid tumor such as melanoma, head and neck, liver or kidney cancer.

V and J are TRBV19 and TRBJ2-3; D might be TRBD2 (5 bases). This CDR3 is 15 amino acids long. V shed 10 bases and J shed 4 bases, with 21 bases lying between them. Germline CDR1 LNHDA, CDR2 SQIVND (reference sequence). The CDR3 bases are TGTGCCACCGCGGCTGTAGGGCTGAGGGCAGATACGCAGTATTTT. It yields the protein CATAAVGLRADTQYF.

The rearrangement links TRBV19 to TRBJ1-5, with D perhaps TRBD1 (5 bases). CDR3 length: 14 residues. Germline V gene sequence: CDR1 LNHDA, CDR2 SQIVND (reference sequence). The V end was cut by 4 bases, the J end by 3 bases, with 10 bases between. CDR3 protein: CASSNRPYNQPQHF. CDR3 bases: TGTGCCAGTAGTAACAGGCCCTACAATCAGCCCCAGCATTTT.

The V gene is TRBV7-9, the J gene TRBJ1-1; D might be TRBD1 (5 bases). Germline V gene data show CDR1 as SEHNR and CDR2 as FQNEAQ (reference sequence). This CDR3 has 15 residues. Trimming pared 3 bases from V and 0 bases from J, leaving 11 bases between. CDR3: CASSFSLGLNTEAFF. The CDR3 DNA reads TGTGCCAGCAGCTTTTCACTGGGGCTGAACACTGAAGCTTTCTTT.

This sequence joins TRBV5-1 and TRBJ2-3; no definite D call. Germline assignment: CDR1 SGHRS and CDR2 YFSETQ. CDR3 size: 16 residues. Trimming cost V 2 bases and J 5 bases, with 18 bases left between them. Written as DNA, the CDR3 is TGCGCCAGCAGCTTAGTTGGTAGTGAGTATGGAGATACGCAGTATTTT. Residues: CASSLVGSEYGDTQYF.

This sequence joins TRBV5-1 and TRBJ2-6, with TRBD1 as a possible D gene (6 bases). Trimming shortened V by 2 bases and J by 0 bases, and 18 bases separated the two germline ends. CDR1 and CDR2 from the germline V gene are SGHRS and YFSETQ. CDR3 size: 19 residues. The chain's CDR3 is CASSFRRTVPPSGANVLTF. CDR3 bases: TGCGCCAGCAGCTTCCGTCGGACAGTGCCTCCCTCTGGGGCCAACGTCCTGACTTTC.

V is TRBV7-3 and J is TRBJ2-6, with D hard to call. This CDR3 spans 14 amino acids. V was trimmed by 5 bases and J by 2 bases, leaving 7 bases between them. Germline lookup yields CDR1 SGHTA and CDR2 FQGTGA. Written as DNA, the CDR3 is TGTGCCAGCAGCCCCAAGGCTGGGGCCAACGTCCTGACTTTC. Protein product: CASSPKAGANVLTF.

The chain's CDR3 is CATSITRRQTNYGYTF. The CDR3 nucleotides are TGTGCCACCAGCATAACGCGGAGACAGACCAACTATGGCTACACCTTC. The J gene is TRBJ1-2, the V gene TRBV15; a possible D gene is TRBD1 (5 bases). Germline CDR1 reads LNHNV; CDR2 reads YYDKDF (reference sequence). This CDR3 spans 16 amino acids. The germline V and J ends were trimmed by 4 bases and 2 bases, with 17 bases remaining between them.

The rearrangement uses TRBV27 and TRBJ2-2; tentatively, D is TRBD1 (6 bases). The germline CDR1 and CDR2 sequences are MNHEY and SMNVEV (reference sequence). The CDR3 is 18 amino acids. With 3 bases removed from V and 4 bases from J, the gap between germline ends came to 21 bases. The CDR3 DNA reads as TGTGCCAGCAGTTTCCCCACAGGGCGACCCACGTGCACCGGGGAGCTGTTTTTT. This translates into CASSFPTGRPTCTGELFF.

Turning to this clone: At one of its ends the junction is not consistent with the germline gene, which may arise from a read error. The chain carries TRBV5-6 and TRBJ2-4; TRBD1 agrees at 11 bases. Germline assignment: CDR1 SGHDT and CDR2 YYEEEE. The CDR3 spans 12 residues. The CDR3 bases are TGTGCCAGCACTCCCTCCCGGACAGGGGGCCTCTTC. Its protein product is CASTPSRTGGLF. Full variable domain (rest looked up from reference TRBV5-6 and TRBJ2-4): DAGVTQSPTHLIKTRGQQVTLRCSPKSGHDTVSWYQQALGQGPQFIFQYYEEEERQRGNFPDRFSGHQFPNYSSELNVNALLLGDSALYLCASTPSRTGGLFGAGTRLSVL.

The chain employs TRBV27 and TRBJ2-7; tentatively, D is TRBD1 or TRBD2 (7 bases each). Germline CDR1 reads MNHEY; CDR2 reads SMNVEV (reference sequence). The V and J ends lost 7 bases and 2 bases respectively, with 18 bases between them. CDR3 size: 15 residues. The CDR3 nucleotides read TGTGCCAGCAAAGGGCGGGGGCAGGGGGCCTACGAGCAGTACTTC. This encodes CASKGRGQGAYEQYF.

J is TRBJ1-5 and V is TRBV7-8; D gene unclear. This CDR3 is built from 14 residues. Trimming shortened V by 4 bases and J by 2 bases, and 9 bases separated the two germline ends. Germline V gene data show CDR1 as SGHVS and CDR2 as FQNEAQ. CDR3 sequence (DNA): TGTGCCAGCAGCTCTCGACGTGGCAATCAGCCCCAGCATTTT. Translation: CASSSRRGNQPQHF. Variable domain in full (rest from reference TRBV7-8 and TRBJ1-5): GAGVSQSPRYKVAKRGQDVALRCDPISGHVSLFWYQQALGQGPEFLTYFQNEAQLDKSGLPSDRFFAERPEGSVSTLKIQRTQQEDSAVYLCASSSRRGNQPQHFGDGTRLSIL.

The chain recombines TRBV19 with TRBJ1-4; D unresolved. There are 15 residues in the CDR3. V gave up 5 bases and J gave up 0 bases, with 10 bases separating them. Germline V CDR1 and CDR2: LNHDA, SQIVND (reference sequence). CDR3 DNA: TGTGCCAGTAGTGTGAGAGCTGCAACTAATGAAAAACTGTTTTTT. Translating it yields CASSVRAATNEKLFF.

The chain links TRBV29-1 to TRBJ2-1; 14 bases map to TRBD2. The V and J ends lost 7 bases and 9 bases, in that order; junction bases with no gene match: 11. This CDR3 contains 15 residues. Germline assignment: CDR1 SQVTM and CDR2 ANQGSEA. CDR3 residues: CSASTGTSGSIEQFF. CDR3 nucleotide sequence: TGCAGCGCGAGTACCGGGACTAGCGGGAGTATTGAGCAGTTCTTC.

This clone was observed a single time. The CDR3 coding sequence is TGTGCCAGTAACTCTCCCCGGACTAGCGGGATGAATGAGCAGTTCTTC. It is translated as CASNSPRTSGMNEQFF. The gene calls are TRBV19 and TRBJ2-1; 12 bases line up with TRBD2. Trimming at V came to 7 bases and at J to 7 bases, leaving 11 bases not matched to a gene. Germline assignment: CDR1 LNHDA and CDR2 SQIVND (reference sequence). CDR3 length: 16 residues.

The rearrangement joins TRBV11-2 to TRBJ2-7; unclear D gene. The CDR3 runs to 14 residues. Trimming took 0 bases from V and 3 from J, leaving 9 bases between them. Germline lookup yields CDR1 SGHAT and CDR2 FQNNGV. The CDR3 spells CASSLDRHSYEQYF. The CDR3 DNA is TGTGCCAGCAGCTTAGATCGTCACAGCTACGAGCAGTACTTC.